A selection of T cell receptor beta chains follows, all from one sample in a study of blood T cell repertoires in COVID-19. The assay was immunoSEQ multiplex PCR, and TCRdb's table has in-frame clones only and misses some. The profile shows some 320,000 clones, 80% to 90% of them singletons. The sequencing input was PBMCs or T cells enriched from blood (not recorded which). These receptors were taken from a woman in her twenties or thirties who had recovered from COVID-19. Both conserved end residues are part of each CDR3. Fields, in order: J gene, D gene, clone size, V gene, CDR3 protein, CDR3 DNA. D genes are given only for firm matches. Not all rows give a size; the values are once, few, many and, for expanded clones, a class.

>TRBJ1-4|TRBD1|-|TRBV5-5
CASSLGFGTGDEKLFF
TGTGCCAGCAGCTTGGGCTTTGGGACAGGGGATGAAAAACTGTTTTTT
>TRBJ2-1|-|-|TRBV6-5
CASSPPSGGGNEQFF
TGTGCCAGCAGTCCCCCCTCCGGGGGAGGTAATGAGCAGTTCTTC
>TRBJ2-7|-|-|TRBV4-1
CASSQDLRLMVEQYF
TGCGCCAGCAGCCAAGATCTGAGACTCATGGTCGAGCAGTACTTC
>TRBJ1-4|TRBD1|-|TRBV27
CASSLSGTGHEKLFF
TGTGCCAGCAGTTTAAGTGGGACAGGGCATGAAAAACTGTTTTTT
>TRBJ1-5|TRBD1|-|TRBV2
CASSPGTAPSSNQPQHF
TGTGCCAGCAGCCCCGGGACAGCCCCATCTAGCAATCAGCCCCAGCATTTT
>TRBJ2-1|-|-|TRBV3-1/TRBV3-2
CASSQPLGSSYNEQFF
TGTGCCAGCAGCCAACCTCTAGGTAGCTCCTACAATGAGCAGTTCTTC
>TRBJ1-1|TRBD1|-|TRBV4-1
CASSQATGGTEAFF
TGCGCCAGCAGCCAGGCAACAGGGGGCACTGAAGCTTTCTTT
>TRBJ1-6|-|-|TRBV9
CASSSGVIGSYNSPLHF
TGTGCCAGCAGCTCAGGGGTGATCGGCTCCTATAATTCACCCCTCCACTTT
>TRBJ2-3|TRBD2|-|TRBV6-1
CASSELAGGSTDTQYF
TGTGCCAGCAGTGAGTTAGCGGGGGGTAGCACAGATACGCAGTATTTT
>TRBJ2-7|-|-|TRBV3-1/TRBV3-2
CASSPQRSSYEQYF
TGTGCCAGCAGCCCCCAGAGGAGCTCCTACGAGCAGTACTTC
>TRBJ2-5|-|-|TRBV28
CASSLLGGGQETQYF
TGTGCCAGCAGTTTATTAGGGGGGGGGCAAGAGACCCAGTACTTC
>TRBJ2-7|TRBD1|-|TRBV6-1
CASSPTGGSGFEQYF
TGTGCCAGCAGTCCAACAGGGGGCAGCGGATTCGAGCAGTACTTC
>TRBJ2-7|TRBD2|-|TRBV19
CASSTSSGPYEQYF
TGTGCCAGTAGTACGTCTAGCGGTCCCTACGAGCAGTACTTC
>TRBJ1-5|-|few|TRBV29-1
CSVEDSIGEPQHF
TGCAGCGTTGAGGACAGTATCGGCGAGCCCCAGCATTTT
>TRBJ1-4|-|-|TRBV6-5
CASRPRGVGEKLFF
TGTGCCAGCCGGCCCCGGGGGGTTGGTGAAAAACTGTTTTTT
>TRBJ1-6|-|-|TRBV7-9
CASSQRPQGNSPLHF
TGTGCCAGCAGCCAACGGCCTCAGGGTAATTCACCCCTCCACTTT
>TRBJ2-5|-|-|TRBV12-3/TRBV12-4
CASKPQGQETQYF
TGTGCCAGCAAGCCCCAGGGACAAGAGACCCAGTACTTC
>TRBJ1-5|-|-|TRBV10-3
CAISEVNSNQPQHF
TGTGCCATCAGTGAGGTCAATAGCAATCAGCCCCAGCATTTT
>TRBJ1-1|TRBD1|-|TRBV28
CASSLQTGYTEAFF
TGTGCCAGCAGTTTACAGACAGGGTACACTGAAGCTTTCTTT